The present T cell receptor beta chain was sequenced within a study of technical replicates of blood from a few donors. This table comes from immunoSEQ multiplex PCR, and its TCRdb copy is limited to in-frame clones, with some not included. The data show tens of thousands of clones, roughly 90% seen once. V lost 6 bases and J 1 base, leaving 12 bases between the germline ends. The CDR3 contains 14 residues. Looked up from germline, CDR1 is PRHDT and CDR2 is FYEKMQ (reference sequence). The sequencing sample was made of T cells isolated from PBMCs. This TCR was recovered from a human donor in good health. V is TRBV13 and J is TRBJ2-5, with a possible D match to TRBD2 (5 bases). The CDR3 bases are TGTGCCAGCAGTCCAACGGGGTCCCAAGAGACCCAGTACTTC. Protein: CASSPTGSQETQYF.